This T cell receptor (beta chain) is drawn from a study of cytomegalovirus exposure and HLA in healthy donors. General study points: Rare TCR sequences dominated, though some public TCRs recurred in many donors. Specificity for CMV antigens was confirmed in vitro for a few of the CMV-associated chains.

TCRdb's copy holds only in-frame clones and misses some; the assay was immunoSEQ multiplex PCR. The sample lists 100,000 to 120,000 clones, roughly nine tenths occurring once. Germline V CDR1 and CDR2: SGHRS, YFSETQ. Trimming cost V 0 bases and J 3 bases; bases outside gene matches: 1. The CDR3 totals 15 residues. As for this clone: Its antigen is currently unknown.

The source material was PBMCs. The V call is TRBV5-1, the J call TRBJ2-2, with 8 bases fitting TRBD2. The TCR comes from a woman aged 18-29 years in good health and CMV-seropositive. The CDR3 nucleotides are TGCGCCAGCAGCTTGGCTAGCGGGCACACCGGGGAGCTGTTTTTT. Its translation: CASSLASGHTGELFF.